What follows describes a single TCR beta chain. Germline values: CDR1 LGHNA, CDR2 YNFKEQ. Trimming at V came to 1 base and at J to 10 bases, leaving 9 bases not matched to a gene. The CDR3 consists of 16 residues. In the original workflow: Amplification from reference gene primers served as the basis for estimated nucleated cell counts. The table came from immunoSEQ multiplex PCR; TCRdb's copy has only in-frame clones and leaves some out. V, J and clone size were drawn from that table, and D and trimming were deduced from the DNA. This table has 250,000 or so clones, more than 75% appearing once. This record comes from a study of blood T cell repertoires in COVID-19. Study context: The United States, Italy and Spain provided the acute and convalescent COVID-19 samples. Sources were T cells, B-cell-depleted T cells, or PBMCs; the material itself was cDNA or gDNA.

The chain recombines TRBV4-2 with TRBJ1-6; 8 bases align to TRBD1. The source material was peripheral blood. The sequence derives from a woman between 40 and 50 years old who had recovered from COVID-19. This chain's CDR3 is CASSQGQGSRSSPLHF. The DNA for the CDR3 is TGTGCCAGCAGCCAAGGACAGGGGTCCAGGAGCTCACCCCTCCACTTT.